The 27 T cell receptor beta chains below all came from one sample that was sequenced in a study of blood T cell repertoires in COVID-19. Clones were sequenced by immunoSEQ multiplex PCR, and TCRdb holds only the in-frame ones, with some missing. The repertoire holds about 83,000 clones, with roughly 86% as singletons. The sample taken for sequencing was peripheral blood. All receptors come from a man older than 75 with active or convalescent COVID-19.

V and J are TRBV6-6 and TRBJ1-1; 7 bases fit TRBD1. The CDR3 is 13 residues long. V dropped 2 bases and J dropped 7; count of bases not matched to a gene: 4. Germline V gene lookup returns CDR1 MNHNY and CDR2 SVGAGI (reference sequence). The chain's CDR3 is CASSYNRGGEAFF. The CDR3 region has the DNA TGTGCCAGCAGTTACAACAGGGGCGGTGAAGCTTTCTTT.

The chain joins TRBV19 to TRBJ1-5, with no clear D. The ends were cut back, 5 bases at V and 11 bases at J, with 13 bases in the middle. Germline CDR1 is LNHDA and CDR2 is SQIVND (reference sequence). The CDR3 is 12 amino acids. CDR3 amino acids: CASSEGKEAQHF. For the CDR3, the DNA is TGTGCCAGTAGTGAGGGAAAGGAGGCCCAGCATTTT.

This chain joins TRBV10-3 and TRBJ2-3; maybe TRBD2 (5 bases). Germline V gene lookup returns CDR1 ENHRY and CDR2 SYGVKD. The CDR3 has 13 amino acids. V lost 6 bases to trimming and J lost 3 bases, with 10 bases between them. CDR3 amino acids: CAISSGMTDTQYF. CDR3 nucleotide sequence: TGTGCCATCAGCAGCGGAATGACAGATACGCAGTATTTT.

The chain carries TRBV7-8 and TRBJ2-3, with D tentatively TRBD2 (5 bases). The V gene's germline CDR1 is SGHVS and CDR2 FQNEAQ. V was trimmed by 1 base and J by 2 bases, leaving 10 bases between them. The CDR3 extends over 15 amino acids. Here the CDR3 DNA reads TGTGCCAGCAGCTTAGAACTAGGACCCACAGATACGCAGTATTTT. It encodes CASSLELGPTDTQYF.

The chain couples TRBV19 to TRBJ2-2; tentative D call: TRBD1 (6 bases). Trimming stripped 9 bases from V and 5 bases from J, with 16 bases between. The CDR3 length is 14 residues. CDR1 is LNHDA and CDR2 is SQIVND in the germline V gene (reference sequence). CDR3 sequence: CASSRQAQTGELFF. Here the CDR3 DNA reads TGTGCCAGCTCCCGACAGGCACAAACCGGGGAGCTGTTTTTT.

The chain employs TRBV28 and TRBJ1-2; no clear D. CDR1 is MDHEN and CDR2 is SYDVKM in the germline V gene. This CDR3 comprises 13 residues. V was trimmed by 4 bases and J by 4 bases, leaving 10 bases between them. The CDR3 DNA reads TGTGCCAGCAGTTCCGTAGCCCCCTATGGCTACACCTTC. This translates into CASSSVAPYGYTF.

The V call is TRBV12-3 or TRBV12-4, the J call TRBJ2-1; D gene uncertain. V was shortened by 7 bases and J by 10 bases, with 11 bases between the two germline ends. The CDR3 runs 11 residues. The CDR3 region has the DNA TGTGCCAGCACCCGGAGTGAGGAGCAGTTCTTC. Its protein is CASTRSEEQFF.

J is TRBJ2-1 and V is TRBV9; 11 nucleotides match TRBD1. In germline, CDR1 is SGDLS, CDR2 YYNGEE. Trimming removed 3 bases from V and 8 bases from J; junction bases left unmatched: 4. The CDR3 covers 14 residues. The CDR3 protein is CASSGTGGGDEQFF. DNA for the CDR3: TGTGCCAGCAGCGGGACAGGGGGCGGCGATGAGCAGTTCTTC.

The V call is TRBV30, the J call TRBJ1-1; TRBD1 agrees at 7 bases. The germline V gene has CDR1 GTSNPN and CDR2 SVGIG (reference sequence). After removal of 2 bases from V and 1 base from J, the junction contained 4 bases not matched to a gene. There are 14 residues in the CDR3. CDR3 amino acids: CAWSNRGTNTEAFF. CDR3 nucleotide sequence: TGTGCCTGGAGTAACAGGGGTACGAACACTGAAGCTTTCTTT.

The genes are TRBV28 and TRBJ1-2, with D possibly TRBD1 on 5 matching bases. The CDR3 is made up of 13 amino acids. V was shortened by 6 bases and J by 4 bases, with 12 bases between the two germline ends. Germline V gene sequence: CDR1 MDHEN, CDR2 SYDVKM. The CDR3 DNA reads as TGTGCCAGCAGGGGGCCGCCTGCCTATGGCTACACCTTC. Protein sequence: CASRGPPAYGYTF.

This clone was picked up a small number of times. The V call is TRBV21-1, the J call TRBJ2-7; TRBD1, the D gene given by the table, was not confirmed from the DNA. TRBV21-1 is a documented pseudogene. CDR3 length: 17 residues. The CDR3 spells CASMFPGPCAAIYEQYV. CDR3 nucleotide sequence: TGTGCCAGCATGTTCCCAGGGCCTTGCGCGGCTATCTACGAGCAGTACGTC.

V gene TRBV28 combines with J gene TRBJ1-1; 7 nucleotides agree with TRBD1. Germline CDR1 and CDR2: MDHEN and SYDVKM. Trimming at V came to 5 bases and at J to 4 bases, leaving 7 bases not matched to a gene. This CDR3 comprises 14 residues. The CDR3 coding sequence is TGTGCCAGCAGTCCGTACAGGGGTTCCACTGAAGCTTTCTTT. Translating gives CASSPYRGSTEAFF. Complete variable domain (other parts from reference TRBV28 and TRBJ1-1): DVKVTQSSRYLVKRTGEKVFLECVQDMDHENMFWYRQDPGLGLRLIYFSYDVKMKEKGDIPEGYSVSREKKERFSLILESASTNQTSMYLCASSPYRGSTEAFFGQGTRLTVV.

The V call is TRBV6-2 or TRBV6-3, the J call TRBJ2-3, with 9 bases lining up with TRBD2. Unmatched junction bases numbered 7, after V lost 4 bases and J lost 2 bases. CDR3 size: 16 residues. Germline CDR1 is MNHEY and CDR2 is SVGEGT. The CDR3 DNA is TGTGCCAGCAGTTCAAACCTAGCGGGGACCACAGATACGCAGTATTTT. It is translated as CASSSNLAGTTDTQYF.

CDR3 DNA sequence: TGTGCCAGCAGCTACGGACAAAGCTACGAGCAGTACGTC. This encodes CASSYGQSYEQYV. The gene calls are TRBV7-9 and TRBJ2-7; a possible D gene is TRBD1 (5 bases). The germline CDR1 and CDR2 sequences are SEHNR and FQNEAQ (reference sequence). The V end was cut by 4 bases, the J end by 3 bases, with 10 bases between. This CDR3 contains 13 residues.

The sample holds a few counts of this clone. The V and J genes are TRBV19 and TRBJ1-6; 7 nucleotides align to TRBD1. The CDR3 contains 14 residues. Germline values: CDR1 LNHDA, CDR2 SQIVND (reference sequence). Trimming removed 4 bases from V and 9 bases from J; junction bases left unmatched: 6. CDR3 sequence: CASSKQGSGSPLHF. The CDR3 bases are TGTGCCAGTAGTAAACAGGGGTCGGGTTCACCCCTCCACTTT.

This chain joins TRBV10-1 and TRBJ2-3; D may be TRBD2 (5 bases). Germline-derived CDR1 and CDR2 are WNHNN and SYGVQD (reference sequence). Trimming took off 8 bases at V and 3 bases at J, with 15 bases between the two ends. CDR3 length: 14 amino acids. This chain's CDR3 is CASPGILRTDTQYF. The CDR3 DNA is TGCGCCAGCCCGGGGATTCTGAGGACAGATACGCAGTATTTT.

This clone has only one observation. J is TRBJ2-1 and V is TRBV5-8, with 11 bases aligning to TRBD1. The germline gives CDR1 SGHTS, CDR2 YDEGEE. CDR3 length: 17 residues. Germline trimming cut 4 bases from V and 4 bases from J; bases unmatched to any gene: 10. CDR3 residues: CASSPTGTGGVYNEQFF. CDR3 nucleotide sequence: TGTGCCAGCAGCCCAACCGGGACAGGGGGGGTTTACAATGAGCAGTTCTTC.

The rearrangement joins TRBV4-1 to TRBJ2-1, with 13 bases lining up with TRBD2. Germline V gene lookup returns CDR1 MGHRA and CDR2 YSYEKL. J lost 4 bases, V lost 4 bases, and 10 bases had no gene match. CDR3 length equals 18 residues. CDR3 sequence: CASSPSHGLAGAYNEQFF. CDR3 coding DNA: TGCGCCAGCAGCCCAAGCCACGGACTAGCGGGGGCTTACAATGAGCAGTTCTTC.

The rearrangement links TRBV6-2 or TRBV6-3 to TRBJ1-4; D perhaps matches TRBD1 (6 bases). The CDR3 runs 15 residues. CDR1 MNHEY and CDR2 SVGEGT come from the germline V gene. V lost 5 bases, J lost 0 bases, and 10 bases lay in between. The CDR3 sequence is CASSDHRATNEKLFF. CDR3 sequence (DNA): TGTGCCAGCAGTGACCACAGGGCAACTAATGAAAAACTGTTTTTT.

This chain connects TRBV28 to TRBJ2-3, with D possibly matching TRBD2 (5 bases). In germline, CDR1 is MDHEN, CDR2 SYDVKM. This CDR3 comprises 20 residues. V gave up 7 bases and J gave up 3 bases, with 32 bases separating them. The CDR3 spells CASTQADILKTTVATDTQYF. As DNA, the CDR3 is TGTGCCAGCACACAAGCAGACATCCTAAAGACTACCGTAGCTACAGATACGCAGTATTTT.

CDR3 sequence reads: CASRLDNSNQPQHF. CDR3 coding DNA: TGCGCCAGCAGACTGGACAATAGCAATCAGCCCCAGCATTTT. The J gene is TRBJ1-5, the V gene TRBV10-2; tentative D call: TRBD1 (5 bases). Looked up from germline, CDR1 is WSHSY and CDR2 is SAAADI. The CDR3 runs 14 residues. The V and J ends lost 6 bases and 0 bases respectively, with 9 bases between them.

The chain combines TRBV18 with TRBJ2-1; D not certain. Germline values: CDR1 KGHSH, CDR2 LQKENI. The CDR3 sequence is 11 residues long. Deletions cut 4 bases from V and 7 bases from J, with 5 bases between. Here the CDR3 DNA reads TGTGCCAGCTCACTTAATAATGAGCAGTTCTTC. Translation gives CASSLNNEQFF.

The chain carries TRBV5-1 and TRBJ2-3; D is unresolved. Looked up from germline, CDR1 is SGHRS and CDR2 is YFSETQ. The germline V and J ends were trimmed by 1 base and 0 bases, with 12 bases remaining between them. This CDR3 region has 16 residues. The CDR3 nucleotides are TGCGCCAGCAGCTTGCTCCAGGATGTGAGCACAGATACGCAGTATTTT. Amino acids: CASSLLQDVSTDTQYF. The entire variable domain, with the rest obtained from reference TRBV5-1 and TRBJ2-3, is as follows: KAGVTQTPRYLIKTRGQQVTLSCSPISGHRSVSWYQQTPGQGLQFLFEYFSETQRNKGNFPGRFSGRQFSNSRSEMNVSTLELGDSALYLCASSLLQDVSTDTQYFGPGTRLTVL.

This sequence joins TRBV6-6 and TRBJ2-2, with D tentatively TRBD2 (5 bases). The V end lost 2 bases, the J end lost 7 bases, and 8 bases lay between the germline ends. The CDR3 runs 13 residues. The germline gives CDR1 MNHNY, CDR2 SVGAGI (reference sequence). Here the CDR3 DNA reads TGTGCCAGCAGTTACGGAGGAAGCGGGGAGCTGTTTTTT. This gives the protein CASSYGGSGELFF.

J is TRBJ2-1 and V is TRBV6-5, with D possibly matching TRBD1 (6 bases). This CDR3 contains 15 residues. V was shortened by 6 bases and J by 4 bases, with 16 bases between the two germline ends. Per germline, CDR1 MNHEY and CDR2 SVGAGI. CDR3 sequence reads: CASRRTWGPYNEQFF. The CDR3 DNA reads as TGTGCCAGCAGACGAACTTGGGGGCCGTACAATGAGCAGTTCTTC.

The CDR3 region has the DNA TGTGCCAGCAGTGCATACCAGGGGTCGGGCCAGTACTTC. This gives the protein CASSAYQGSGQYF. This chain links TRBV27 with TRBJ2-4, with D maybe TRBD1 (6 bases). V lost 5 bases to trimming and J lost 13 bases, with 18 bases between them. The CDR3 sequence is 13 residues long. In germline, CDR1 is MNHEY, CDR2 SMNVEV (reference sequence).

The V call is TRBV6-1, the J call TRBJ1-3; no clear D gene. V gave up 2 bases and J gave up 11 bases, with 19 bases separating them. The germline gives CDR1 MNHNS, CDR2 SASEGT. This CDR3 region has 15 residues. The CDR3 bases are TGTGCCAGCAGTGAAAGAGGACTTAGGATGGTCTCCATATATTTT. Amino acids: CASSERGLRMVSIYF.